Detailed here is one T cell receptor beta chain. The J segment lost 8 bases and the V segment lost 3 bases, leaving 14 bases of the junction unmatched. This CDR3 region has 19 residues. Germline V CDR1 and CDR2: SGDLS, YYNGEE. The entry originates in a study of blood T cell repertoires in COVID-19. Looking at the study overall: Samples of COVID-19 (acute and convalescent) were obtained from the United States, Italy and Spain. The cDNA or gDNA used as material had been derived from T cells, B-cell-depleted T cells, or PBMCs.

Source study methods: For nucleated cells, counts were estimated from reference gene primer amplification. Sequencing used immunoSEQ multiplex PCR; TCRdb keeps in-frame clones, though not all of them. That table supplies the V and J calls and clone size; D and trimming were determined from the DNA. The data hold about 200,000 clones, with more than 75% observed a single time. This chain uses TRBV9 with TRBJ2-1; TRBD2 aligns across 16 bases. Sequenced material: peripheral blood. The source of this sequence is a man in his 60s with acute or convalescent COVID-19. This chain's CDR3 is CASSAGTSGGAVLFDEQFF. CDR3 DNA: TGTGCCAGCAGCGCAGGGACTAGCGGGGGGGCTGTTCTTTTCGATGAGCAGTTCTTC.